The 5 T cell receptor beta chains below come from one sample, sequenced in a study of OX40 agonist ivuxolimab in advanced cancers. TCRdb's table, derived via immunoSEQ multiplex PCR, lists solely in-frame clones and lacks some. Of about 51,000 clones in the sample, roughly 86% were seen once. The material was CD4+ or CD8+ T cells sorted from blood, obtained in a trial of the OX40 agonist ivuxolimab. The receptors shown here come from an adult with an advanced solid tumor such as melanoma, head and neck, liver or kidney cancer.

CDR3 in amino acids: CASSEYRGQETQYF. DNA for the CDR3: TGTGCCAGCAGTGAATATCGCGGACAAGAGACCCAGTACTTC. The chain recombines TRBV25-1 with TRBJ2-5, with D unresolved. Per the germline V gene, CDR1 is MGHDK and CDR2 is SYGVNS. Between the trimmed V and J ends, which lost 0 bases and 2 bases, there was a span of 7 bases. The CDR3 has 14 amino acids.

This chain links TRBV27 with TRBJ2-2; 7 nucleotides align to TRBD1. Germline assignment: CDR1 MNHEY and CDR2 SMNVEV (reference sequence). This CDR3 spans 15 amino acids. Trimming removed 4 bases from V and 4 bases from J; junction bases left unmatched: 6. Here the CDR3 DNA reads TGTGCCAGCAGTTCCCTGACAGGGATCACCGGGGAGCTGTTTTTT. Translating gives CASSSLTGITGELFF.

V gene TRBV29-1 combines with J gene TRBJ2-3; weak D call: TRBD2 (6 bases). V lost 6 bases and J lost 5, with 21 bases in between. CDR1 SQVTM and CDR2 ANQGSEA come from the germline V gene. The length of the CDR3 is 15 residues. CDR3 DNA sequence: TGCAGCGTCGCGGGGACCTCGGCGTTGTTAGATACGCAGTATTTT. It codes for CSVAGTSALLDTQYF.

J is TRBJ1-4 and V is TRBV19, with 7 bases aligning to TRBD1. The V gene end was trimmed by 2 bases and the J gene end by 5 bases; junction bases not matched to a gene: 5. There are 15 residues in the CDR3. Germline CDR1 reads LNHDA; CDR2 reads SQIVND (reference sequence). CDR3 sequence: CASSIPRTGNEKLFF. CDR3 DNA: TGTGCCAGTAGTATACCCAGGACAGGCAATGAAAAACTGTTTTTT. Based on the CDR3 plus reference TRBV19 and TRBJ1-4, the full variable domain is DGGITQSPKYLFRKEGQNVTLSCEQNLNHDAMYWYRQDPGQGLRLIYYSQIVNDFQKGDIAEGYSVSREKKESFPLTVTSAQKNPTAFYLCASSIPRTGNEKLFFGSGTQLSVL.

The rearrangement links TRBV6-4 to TRBJ1-1, with 11 bases that match TRBD1. Germline V gene sequence: CDR1 MRHNA, CDR2 SNTAGT. This CDR3 is built from 17 residues. V gave up 6 bases and J gave up 1 base; unmatched junction bases: 10. The CDR3 loop is CASRAQGQGVGNTEAFF. The CDR3 DNA reads as TGTGCCAGCAGGGCACAGGGACAGGGGGTTGGGAACACTGAAGCTTTCTTT.